Described below is a single TCR beta chain sequence and its context. Its cognate antigen is unknown. V was clipped by 2 bases and J by 1 base, with 12 bases between them. CDR1 is MNHEY and CDR2 is SVGAGI in the germline V gene. This CDR3 is built from 16 residues. This entry is derived from a study of T cell responses to AZD1222 COVID-19 vaccine. Study background: Second-dose groups at about 4 or about 12 weeks were pooled. Whole-study findings and limits: CD4 TCRs covered the whole spike, strongest at regions 160-218 and 743-854. Just a handful of AZD1222 recipients were seropositive at baseline.

Libraries were prepared by immunoSEQ multiplex PCR; TCRdb keeps only in-frame clonotypes and omits some of them. The sample shows about 97,000 clones, around nine tenths of them seen only once. The chain employs TRBV6-5 and TRBJ2-1; TRBD1 is a possible D gene (6 bases). This clonotype was sampled from an adult in good health. Specimen: peripheral blood, collected on day 0 of AZD1222 vaccination. CDR3 sequence: CASSYDRQPSYNEQFF. CDR3 bases: TGTGCCAGCAGTTACGACAGGCAGCCTTCCTACAATGAGCAGTTCTTC.